These 21 T cell receptor beta chains share one sample of origin, sequenced in a study of T cells in localized non-small cell lung cancer (dated by TCRdb to between 2020 and 2021). The library was generated by the immunoSEQ multiplex PCR assay. TCRdb's version of the immuneACCESS table is confined to in-frame rearrangements and falls short of the full clone set. An unresolved V gene accounts for under half of the shortfall where checked; the remainder is of unknown origin. This sample has 15,000 to 20,000 clones in its table, and approximately 90% of those were observed once. Approximately 3.7% of the sample rests with the top ten. Material: peripheral blood, obtained before any cancer treatment. These receptors were obtained from a male donor older than 55 with stage II squamous cell lung carcinoma.

The chain combines TRBV21-1 with TRBJ2-1. TRBV21-1 is reported as a pseudogene. The CDR3 is 15 amino acids. Here the CDR3 reads CASSKDGGDRNEQFF. The CDR3 DNA is TGTGCCAGCAGCAAAGATGGGGGAGATAGAAATGAGCAGTTCTTC.

The chain is built from TRBV2 and TRBJ2-3; tentatively, D is TRBD2 (5 bases). This CDR3 region has 13 residues. Germline lookup yields CDR1 SNHLY and CDR2 FYNNEI. V gave up 6 bases and J gave up 0 bases, with 7 bases separating them. CDR3 region: CASRASSTDTQYF. The CDR3 DNA follows: TGTGCCAGCAGGGCTAGCAGCACAGATACGCAGTATTTT.

The chain has TRBV9 and TRBJ1-1; weak D call: TRBD1 (5 bases). Looked up from germline, CDR1 is SGDLS and CDR2 is YYNGEE. Deletions cut 4 bases from V and 5 bases from J, with 18 bases between. CDR3 length equals 15 residues. CDR3 in amino acids: CASSPLPGTGTEAFF. DNA for the CDR3: TGTGCCAGCAGCCCCCTCCCGGGGACGGGGACTGAAGCTTTCTTT.

The V gene is TRBV29-1, the J gene TRBJ2-3; D possibly matches TRBD1 or TRBD2 (5 bases each). Per germline, CDR1 SQVTM and CDR2 ANQGSEA. V lost 6 bases to trimming and J lost 0 bases, with 16 bases between them. The CDR3 length is 15 residues. CDR3 in DNA: TGCAGCGTGACTGAGGGGTCAACTAGCACAGATACGCAGTATTTT. It translates to CSVTEGSTSTDTQYF.

This rearrangement joins TRBV18 to TRBJ2-3; D is possibly TRBD2 (6 bases). V gave up 6 bases and J gave up 0 bases, with 13 bases separating them. Germline V gives CDR1 KGHSH, CDR2 LQKENI. This CDR3 comprises 15 residues. The CDR3 DNA is TGTGCCAGCTCGCCCCTTAGCGGCAGCACAGATACGCAGTATTTT. Its protein is CASSPLSGSTDTQYF. The entire variable domain, with the rest obtained from reference TRBV18 and TRBJ2-3, is as follows: NAGVMQNPRHLVRRRGQEARLRCSPMKGHSHVYWYRQLPEEGLKFMVYLQKENIIDESGMPKERFSAEFPKEGPSILRIQQVVRGDSAAYFCASSPLSGSTDTQYFGPGTRLTVL.

The rearrangement links TRBV27 to TRBJ1-2, with 9 bases lining up with TRBD1. The CDR3 length is 18 residues. V shed 6 bases, J shed 2 bases, and the junction held 16 bases outside the gene matches. Germline values: CDR1 MNHEY, CDR2 SMNVEV (reference sequence). The CDR3 region is CASRLLQGARAMNYGYTF. DNA of the CDR3: TGTGCCAGCAGACTGCTACAGGGGGCCCGGGCAATGAACTATGGCTACACCTTC.

This clone was observed a handful of times. This chain uses TRBV28 with TRBJ1-2, with D perhaps matching TRBD1 (5 bases). This CDR3 comprises 12 residues. Germline V gives CDR1 MDHEN, CDR2 SYDVKM. Trimming stripped 4 bases from V and 10 bases from J, with 13 bases between. CDR3 in amino acids: CASSYRDVPYTF. The CDR3, as DNA: TGTGCCAGCAGTTATCGGGACGTACCCTACACCTTC.

CDR3 loop: CASSFPTGRWYTNSNTGELFF. In DNA, the CDR3 is TGTGCCAGCAGTTTCCCCACTGGGCGGTGGTATACAAATTCGAACACCGGGGAGCTGTTTTTT. The rearrangement links TRBV28 to TRBJ2-2; D gene uncertain. The germline V gene encodes CDR1 MDHEN and CDR2 SYDVKM. Trimming removed 3 bases from V and 0 bases from J, with 26 bases in between. CDR3 length: 21 residues.

The chain recombines TRBV5-1 with TRBJ2-5; 13 positions match TRBD2. CDR3 length equals 15 residues. V was pared by 2 bases and J by 7 bases, with 5 bases of the junction left unmatched. The germline gives CDR1 SGHRS, CDR2 YFSETQ. CDR3 sequence: CASSFRTSGSGTQYF. CDR3 nucleotide sequence: TGCGCCAGCAGCTTCCGGACTAGCGGGAGCGGGACCCAGTACTTC.

The rearrangement uses TRBV19 and TRBJ1-5; 7 bases map to TRBD1. The germline V gene encodes CDR1 LNHDA and CDR2 SQIVND (reference sequence). V gave up 6 bases and J gave up 4 bases; unmatched junction bases: 9. The CDR3 is 15 amino acids. CDR3 sequence (DNA): TGTGCCAGTAGCCAAGACAGGGTGGGGAATCAGCCCCAGCATTTT. Protein product: CASSQDRVGNQPQHF.

V is TRBV20-1 and J is TRBJ2-4; perhaps TRBD2 as D (5 bases). Germline loops: CDR1 DFQATT, CDR2 SNEGSKA (reference sequence). V was pared by 4 bases and J by 9 bases, with 10 bases between. This CDR3 contains 11 residues. CDR3 amino acids: CSATSRSIQYF. CDR3 sequence (DNA): TGCAGTGCTACTAGCAGGAGCATTCAGTACTTC.

This rearrangement joins TRBV29-1 to TRBJ2-1; no clear D. The CDR3 totals 15 residues. V lost 6 bases and J 0 bases, leaving 15 bases between the germline ends. Germline V gives CDR1 SQVTM, CDR2 ANQGSEA. CDR3 sequence reads: CSVVGALSSYNEQFF. For the CDR3, the DNA is TGCAGCGTGGTAGGAGCCCTGAGCTCCTACAATGAGCAGTTCTTC.

The V call is TRBV19, the J call TRBJ1-3, with unresolved D. Germline CDR1 and CDR2: LNHDA and SQIVND (reference sequence). Between the trimmed V and J ends, which lost 7 bases and 0 bases, there was a span of 10 bases. The CDR3 contains 14 residues. The CDR3 DNA is TGTGCCAGTATCCCCCAAGTCTCTGGAAACACCATATATTTT. This encodes CASIPQVSGNTIYF.

The V and J genes are TRBV28 and TRBJ2-5; unclear D gene. The CDR3 runs 14 residues. The V end was cut by 5 bases, the J end by 14 bases, with 24 bases between. The V gene's germline CDR1 is MDHEN and CDR2 SYDVKM. The CDR3 nucleotides read TGTGCCAGCAGTCGACCTTCACCACGGACCAGTTTTTACTTC. Its translation is CASSRPSPRTSFYF.

The chain is built from TRBV10-2 and TRBJ2-7; D is unresolved. V lost 7 bases to trimming and J lost 7 bases, with 11 bases between them. CDR3 length equals 11 residues. Germline V gene lookup returns CDR1 WSHSY and CDR2 SAAADI. The CDR3: CASISLGEQYF. The CDR3 region has the DNA TGCGCCAGCATCTCACTGGGAGAGCAGTACTTC.

The chain has TRBV6-1 and TRBJ2-1; 9 bases fit TRBD2. Germline trimming cut 3 bases from V and 4 bases from J; bases unmatched to any gene: 7. The germline V gene has CDR1 MNHNS and CDR2 SASEGT. This CDR3 is built from 16 residues. The CDR3 DNA follows: TGTGCCAGCAGTGACCCGGGACTAGCTGTATACAATGAGCAGTTCTTC. Protein sequence: CASSDPGLAVYNEQFF.

This clone occurred once. The V gene is TRBV5-1, the J gene TRBJ2-5; D unresolved. The CDR3 has 14 residues. V was clipped by 4 bases and J by 4 bases, with 14 bases between them. Germline V lookup: CDR1 SGHRS, CDR2 YFSETQ. CDR3 residues: CASSLAGPRETQYF. The DNA for the CDR3 is TGCGCCAGCAGCCTGGCCGGACCCCGAGAGACCCAGTACTTC.

The genes are TRBV29-1 and TRBJ1-5; TRBD1 matches at 9 bases. Germline V gene data show CDR1 as SQVTM and CDR2 as ANQGSEA. V gave up 6 bases and J gave up 1 base; unmatched junction bases: 4. CDR3 length: 14 residues. Here the CDR3 reads CSVGQGRSNQPQHF. The DNA of the CDR3 is TGCAGCGTAGGACAGGGGAGAAGCAATCAGCCCCAGCATTTT.

This clone was counted once. The chain has TRBV7-6 and TRBJ2-1; 12 bases are shared with TRBD2. Germline V gene data show CDR1 as SGHVS and CDR2 as FNYEAQ. This CDR3 is 17 amino acids long. J gave up 5 bases and V 1 base, and 6 bases lay outside the gene matches. As DNA, the CDR3 is TGTGCCAGCAGCTTAGTTCAACTAGCGGGAGGCCACAATGAGCAGTTCTTC. Its translation is CASSLVQLAGGHNEQFF.

The chain has TRBV4-1 and TRBJ2-5; D is undetermined. The CDR3 is 13 amino acids. The ends were cut back, 4 bases at V and 5 bases at J, with 11 bases in the middle. The germline CDR1 and CDR2 sequences are MGHRA and YSYEKL. CDR3 sequence reads: CASSLSPSETQYF. In nucleotides, the CDR3 is TGCGCCAGCAGCCTGAGTCCTAGTGAGACCCAGTACTTC.

The CDR3 loop reads CASSSTGFNQPQHF. The CDR3 region has the DNA TGTGCCAGCAGTTCAACAGGGTTCAATCAGCCCCAGCATTTT. The J gene is TRBJ1-5, the V gene TRBV28; D may be TRBD1 (6 bases). This CDR3 contains 14 residues. With 4 bases removed from V and 3 bases from J, the gap between germline ends came to 10 bases. CDR1 and CDR2 from the germline V gene are MDHEN and SYDVKM.